This TCR beta chain was recovered during a study of cytomegalovirus exposure and HLA in healthy donors. V was clipped by 1 base and J by 2 bases; unmatched bases: 2. The CDR3 has 15 residues. The germline CDR1 and CDR2 sequences are LNHDA and SQIVND (reference sequence). Amplification used 60 Vbeta primers and 13 Jbeta primers. The data were produced by immunoSEQ multiplex PCR, yet TCRdb's version contains in-frame clones alone and is incomplete. The sample has 170,000 or so clones; roughly 84% are singletons. The specimen was PBMCs. The chain joins TRBV19 to TRBJ2-7, with TRBD2 identical over 10 bases. The clonotype was recovered from a boy aged 2-9 years in good health and CMV-seronegative. CDR3 DNA sequence: TGTGCCAGTAGTATAGCAAGCGGGAGGGCCTACGAGCAGTACTTC. Its translation: CASSIASGRAYEQYF.